The rows below give T cell receptor beta chains drawn from one sample of a study of control samples from healthy donors and cancer patients. The repertoire was sequenced with immunoSEQ multiplex PCR; TCRdb's copy has only in-frame clones and lacks some. The sample has about 49,000 clones, around 85% seen once. The sequencing sample was made of PBMCs. The receptors derive from a woman in her fifties or sixties with lung cancer. Each CDR3 is given with its conserved first and last residue. D genes are given only for firm matches. Part of the rows lack a size; the others show once, few, many or a class for expanded clones.

TRBV6-1	NA	NA	TRBJ2-5	CASSEATPWTSKKETQYF	TGTGCCAGCAGTGAAGCGACCCCTTGGACAAGCAAAAAAGAGACCCAGTACTTC
TRBV25-1	NA	NA	TRBJ1-1	CASSEPGAEAFF	TGTGCCAGCAGTGAGCCAGGGGCCGAAGCTTTCTTT
TRBV27	NA	NA	TRBJ2-2	CASSLDLYTGELFF	TGTGCCAGCAGTTTGGACCTTTATACCGGGGAGCTGTTTTTT
TRBV6-4	NA	NA	TRBJ2-3	CASSGEAGDTQYF	TGTGCCAGCAGTGGCGAGGCGGGTGATACGCAGTATTTT
TRBV2	NA	NA	TRBJ2-3	CASRGSSSTDTQYF	TGTGCCAGCAGGGGATCCTCTAGCACAGATACGCAGTATTTT
TRBV19	NA	TRBD1	TRBJ1-1	CASTSLAGGYTEAFF	TGTGCCAGTACCTCCCTGGCAGGGGGCTACACTGAAGCTTTCTTT
TRBV27	NA	TRBD1	TRBJ2-7	CASSSRQGFSSYEQYF	TGTGCCAGCAGCTCGAGACAGGGGTTTTCCTCCTACGAGCAGTACTTC
TRBV7-2	few	NA	TRBJ1-6	CASSLISGNSPLHF	TGTGCCAGCAGCTTAATCTCAGGGAATTCACCCCTCCACTTT
TRBV10-3	NA	NA	TRBJ1-1	CAISVSANTEAFF	TGTGCCATCAGTGTGTCGGCCAACACTGAAGCTTTCTTT
TRBV4-1	NA	NA	TRBJ1-1	CASSQEDEGPSTEAFF	TGCGCCAGCAGCCAAGAAGATGAGGGTCCAAGCACTGAAGCTTTCTTT
TRBV6-2/TRBV6-3	few	TRBD2	TRBJ2-1	CASSYSETSTHEQFF	TGTGCCAGCAGTTACTCGGAGACTAGCACCCATGAGCAGTTCTTC
TRBV24-1	NA	TRBD1	TRBJ1-1	CATSGGAGGAGTEAFF	TGTGCCACCAGTGGGGGGGCAGGGGGCGCAGGGACTGAAGCTTTCTTT
TRBV5-1	NA	NA	TRBJ2-7	CASSLGLGAYEQYF	TGCGCCAGCAGCCTCGGACTGGGGGCCTACGAGCAGTACTTC
TRBV2	NA	NA	TRBJ2-2	CASSVQGDTGELFF	TGTGCCAGCAGTGTTCAGGGCGACACCGGGGAGCTGTTTTTT
TRBV7-9	NA	TRBD1	TRBJ1-2	CASSARQGYGYTF	TGTGCCAGCAGCGCCAGACAGGGGTATGGCTACACCTTC
TRBV19	NA	NA	TRBJ1-4	CASSPHGGGATNEKLFF	TGTGCCAGTAGTCCTCATGGGGGTGGAGCAACTAATGAAAAACTGTTTTTT
TRBV28	NA	TRBD1	TRBJ1-1	CASRQRQGAGTEAFF	TGTGCCAGCAGGCAGCGACAGGGGGCTGGTACTGAAGCTTTCTTT
TRBV6-5	NA	NA	TRBJ1-3	CASSYEALGNTIYF	TGTGCCAGCAGTTACGAGGCGTTGGGAAACACCATATATTTT
TRBV12-3/TRBV12-4	NA	NA	TRBJ1-4	CASSLQYNEKLFF	TGTGCCAGCAGTTTACAGTATAATGAAAAACTGTTTTTT
TRBV4-1	NA	NA	TRBJ2-7	CASSQERQGHEQYF	TGCGCCAGCAGCCAAGAAAGGCAGGGCCACGAGCAGTACTTC
TRBV18	NA	NA	TRBJ2-1	CASSPSRGQGGNEQFF	TGTGCCAGCTCACCCTCCCGTGGGCAGGGGGGCAATGAGCAGTTCTTC
TRBV12-3/TRBV12-4	NA	TRBD1	TRBJ1-2	CASSLKGAGGYTF	TGTGCCAGCAGTTTAAAGGGGGCGGGGGGCTACACCTTC
TRBV29-1	NA	NA	TRBJ1-1	CSVTPWGGGNTEAFF	TGCAGCGTTACCCCGTGGGGAGGTGGGAACACTGAAGCTTTCTTT
TRBV7-3	NA	TRBD1	TRBJ2-5	CASSPKDRATQYF	TGTGCCAGCAGCCCAAAGGACAGGGCGACCCAGTACTTC
TRBV6-6	NA	NA	TRBJ2-7	CASREGSGEQYF	TGTGCCAGCAGAGAAGGCTCTGGGGAGCAGTACTTC
TRBV2	NA	NA	TRBJ2-5	CASSLDRSQETQYF	TGTGCCAGCAGCCTCGACAGGAGCCAAGAGACCCAGTACTTC
TRBV2	NA	NA	TRBJ2-7	CASSWSYEQYF	TGTGCCAGCAGTTGGTCTTACGAGCAGTACTTC
TRBV28	NA	NA	TRBJ1-4	CASSSGGGKEKLFF	TGTGCCAGCAGTTCCGGAGGGGGGAAAGAAAAACTGTTTTTT
TRBV5-1	NA	NA	TRBJ2-7	CASSIRQDYEQYF	TGCGCCAGCAGCATTCGACAGGACTACGAGCAGTACTTC
TRBV6-1	once	NA	TRBJ1-1	CASSEDYQHTEAFF	TGTGCCAGCAGTGAAGACTACCAGCACACTGAAGCTTTCTTT
TRBV25-1	NA	NA	TRBJ2-7	CASSVGTASYEQYF	TGTGCCAGCAGTGTGGGGACCGCCTCCTACGAGCAGTACTTC
TRBV7-9	once	NA	TRBJ1-1	CASSPGGTEAFF	TGTGCCAGCAGCCCCGGGGGGACTGAAGCTTTCTTT
TRBV6-2/TRBV6-3	NA	NA	TRBJ1-2	CASSLQGTYTF	TGTGCCAGCAGTTTACAGGGAACCTACACCTTC
TRBV7-8	few	NA	TRBJ1-1	CASSPAGLVTEAFF	TGTGCCAGCAGCCCTGCGGGCCTGGTCACTGAAGCTTTCTTT
TRBV7-2	NA	NA	TRBJ1-5	CASSSTTNQPQHF	TGTGCCAGCAGCTCCACTACCAATCAGCCCCAGCATTTT
TRBV4-3	NA	NA	TRBJ1-2	CASSRSGGHYGYTF	TGCGCCAGCAGCCGTTCCGGGGGACACTATGGCTACACCTTC
TRBV24-1	NA	NA	TRBJ1-3	CATSDSGVGGNTIYF	TGTGCCACCAGTGATTCAGGGGTCGGTGGAAACACCATATATTTT
TRBV5-1	NA	NA	TRBJ2-3	CASSLVPNGSGDTQYF	TGCGCCAGCAGCTTGGTCCCGAATGGGTCGGGGGATACGCAGTATTTT
TRBV28	NA	NA	TRBJ1-1	CASSPSLDTEAFF	TGTGCCAGCAGTCCCTCTCTCGACACTGAAGCTTTCTTT
TRBV19	NA	TRBD1	TRBJ1-1	CASSMIGQAINTEAFF	TGTGCCAGTAGTATGATTGGACAGGCGATCAACACTGAAGCTTTCTTT
TRBV20-1	NA	NA	TRBJ1-2	CSASAGAVANYGYTF	TGCAGTGCTAGTGCAGGGGCCGTGGCTAACTATGGCTACACCTTC
TRBV12-3/TRBV12-4	once	NA	TRBJ2-7	CASSYSSLQQYF	TGTGCCAGCAGTTACTCCAGCCTTCAGCAGTACTTC
TRBV18	NA	TRBD1	TRBJ1-5	CASSADRGRNQPQHF	TGTGCCAGCTCCGCCGACAGGGGGAGGAATCAGCCCCAGCATTTT
TRBV11-1	few	NA	TRBJ1-6	CASSLVSGDSPLHF	TGTGCCAGCAGCTTAGTATCCGGAGATTCACCCCTCCACTTT
TRBV24-1	NA	NA	TRBJ2-7	CATSVGDSVDEQYF	TGTGCCACCAGTGTAGGGGATAGCGTCGACGAGCAGTACTTC
TRBV11-2	once	NA	TRBJ2-5	CASTPQGGPKETQYF	TGTGCCAGCACCCCCCAGGGGGGACCTAAAGAGACCCAGTACTTC
TRBV7-3	NA	NA	TRBJ2-6	CASSPQGGANVLTF	TGTGCCAGCAGCCCCCAAGGTGGGGCCAACGTCCTGACTTTC
TRBV28	NA	NA	TRBJ1-2	CASSLGAGAGGYTF	TGTGCCAGCAGTTTAGGCGCGGGGGCGGGAGGCTACACCTTC